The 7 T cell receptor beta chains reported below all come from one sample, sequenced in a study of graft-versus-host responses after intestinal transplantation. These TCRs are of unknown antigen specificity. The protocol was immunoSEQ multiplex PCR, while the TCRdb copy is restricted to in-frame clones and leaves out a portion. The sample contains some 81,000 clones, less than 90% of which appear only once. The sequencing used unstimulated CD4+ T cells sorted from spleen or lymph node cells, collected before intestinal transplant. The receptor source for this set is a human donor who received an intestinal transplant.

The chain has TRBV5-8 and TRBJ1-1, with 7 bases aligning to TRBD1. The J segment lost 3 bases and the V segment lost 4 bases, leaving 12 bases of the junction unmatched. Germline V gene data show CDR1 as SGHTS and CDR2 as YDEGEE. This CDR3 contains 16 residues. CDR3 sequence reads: CASSSTGTVVHTEAFF. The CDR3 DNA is TGTGCCAGCAGCAGTACCGGGACAGTCGTTCACACTGAAGCTTTCTTT.

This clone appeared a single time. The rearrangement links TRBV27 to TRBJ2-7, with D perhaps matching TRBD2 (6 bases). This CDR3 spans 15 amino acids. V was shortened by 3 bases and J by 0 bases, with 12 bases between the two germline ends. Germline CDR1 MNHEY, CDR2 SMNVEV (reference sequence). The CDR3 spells CASSFGTLSSYEQYF. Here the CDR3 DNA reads TGTGCCAGCAGTTTCGGGACTCTCAGCTCCTACGAGCAGTACTTC.

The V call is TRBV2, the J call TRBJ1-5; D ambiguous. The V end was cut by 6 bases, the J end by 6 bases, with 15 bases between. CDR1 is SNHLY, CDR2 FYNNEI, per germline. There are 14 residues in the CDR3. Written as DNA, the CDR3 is TGTGCCAGCAGCCCCGAGGCCGCGGGTCAGCCCCAGCATTTT. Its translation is CASSPEAAGQPQHF.

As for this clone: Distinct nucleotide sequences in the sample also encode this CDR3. In DNA form, the CDR3 reads TGCGCCAGCAGCTTGGGCGGGGGCACAGATACGCAGTATTTT. Translated, it gives CASSLGGGTDTQYF. J is TRBJ2-3 and V is TRBV5-1; D is possibly TRBD2 (6 bases). V was clipped by 0 bases and J by 1 base, with 6 bases between them. Germline lookup yields CDR1 SGHRS and CDR2 YFSETQ. CDR3 size: 14 residues.

The CDR3 bases are TGTGCCAGCGTTCAGGGGGTAGGGGGAGAGCAGTACTTC. Its protein product is CASVQGVGGEQYF. This chain uses TRBV28 with TRBJ2-7, with 7 positions matching TRBD1. Germline CDR1 reads MDHEN; CDR2 reads SYDVKM. The CDR3 runs to 13 residues. Germline trimming cut 8 bases from V and 7 bases from J; bases unmatched to any gene: 11.

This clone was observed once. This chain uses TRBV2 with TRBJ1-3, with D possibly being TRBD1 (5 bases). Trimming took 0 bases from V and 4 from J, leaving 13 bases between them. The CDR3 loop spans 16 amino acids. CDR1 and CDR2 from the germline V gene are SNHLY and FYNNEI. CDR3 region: CASSEAGRVTGNTIYF. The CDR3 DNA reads TGTGCCAGCAGTGAAGCGGGCAGGGTGACCGGAAACACCATATATTTT.

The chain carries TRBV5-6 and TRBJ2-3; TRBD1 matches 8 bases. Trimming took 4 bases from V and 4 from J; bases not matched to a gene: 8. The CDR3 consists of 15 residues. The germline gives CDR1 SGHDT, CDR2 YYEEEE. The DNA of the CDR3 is TGTGCCAGCAGCCCGGGACAGGCTAGGCCAGATACGCAGTATTTT. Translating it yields CASSPGQARPDTQYF.